The source of this T cell receptor (beta chain) is a study of T cells in Graves' hyperthyroidism and ophthalmopathy. The study's findings and limits: Blood also carried most thyroid clonotypes expanded above 0.001.

In its sample, this clonotype was seen many times. What it binds is not known. Germline CDR1 is MDHEN and CDR2 is SYDVKM. Between the trimmed V and J ends, which lost 8 bases and 7 bases, there was a span of 12 bases. CDR3 length equals 12 residues. Graves' hyperthyroidism was deemed stable absent ophthalmopathy progression within 18 months. Hyperthyroidism patients were newly diagnosed, had disease duration under 2 months, and were aged 18 to 65 years. Using 9.5 to 10 ml of fresh peripheral blood, PBMCs were prepared. RNA transcripts provided the source from which TCR beta CDR3 regions were amplified. Carried out on the TCR CDR3, a first-round RT-PCR used the HTBI primer set. TCRdb analysed the multiplex PCR reads with MiXCR anew, one entry per CDR3 protein. This table has hundreds of thousands of distinct CDR3 sequences, around 15% appearing once.

The clonotype originates from a woman in her thirties or forties with Graves' hyperthyroidism. The genes are TRBV28 and TRBJ2-1, with D perhaps TRBD1 (6 bases). The sample comprised blood. In DNA form, the CDR3 reads TGTGCCAGCTATAGACAGGCGAATGAGCAGTTCTTC. It specifies CASYRQANEQFF. The full variable domain, rest sourced from reference TRBV28 and TRBJ2-1, is DVKVTQSSRYLVKRTGEKVFLECVQDMDHENMFWYRQDPGLGLRLIYFSYDVKMKEKGDIPEGYSVSREKKERFSLILESASTNQTSMYLCASYRQANEQFFGPGTRLTVL.